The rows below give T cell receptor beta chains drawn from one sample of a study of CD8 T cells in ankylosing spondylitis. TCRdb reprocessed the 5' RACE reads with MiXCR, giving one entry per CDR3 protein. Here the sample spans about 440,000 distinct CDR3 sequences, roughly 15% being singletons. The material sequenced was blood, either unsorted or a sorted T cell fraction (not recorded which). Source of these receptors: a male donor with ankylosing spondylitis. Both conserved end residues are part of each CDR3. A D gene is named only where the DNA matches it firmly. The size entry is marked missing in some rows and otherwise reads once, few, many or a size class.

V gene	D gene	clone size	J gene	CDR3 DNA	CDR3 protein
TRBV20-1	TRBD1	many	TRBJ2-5	TGCAGTGCTACCAGACAGGGAAGAGAGACCCAGTACTTC	CSATRQGRETQYF
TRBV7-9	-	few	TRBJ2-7	TGTGCCAGCAGCTTTTTGGGGGCGGGATACGAGCAGTACTTC	CASSFLGAGYEQYF
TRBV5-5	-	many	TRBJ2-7	TGTGCCAGCAGCCACGTCGGGGAGAGCTCCTACGAGCAGTACTTC	CASSHVGESSYEQYF
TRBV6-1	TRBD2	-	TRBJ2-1	TGTGCCAGCAAAACTAGCGGGTCCTACAATGAGCAGTTCTTC	CASKTSGSYNEQFF
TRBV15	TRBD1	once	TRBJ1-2	TGTGCCACCAGCAGAACAAGGACAGGGAACTATGGCTACACCTTC	CATSRTRTGNYGYTF
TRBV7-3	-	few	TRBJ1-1	TGTGCCAGCAGCGTCTCGATGAACACTGAAGCTTTCTTT	CASSVSMNTEAFF
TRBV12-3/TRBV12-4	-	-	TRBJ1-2	TGTGCCAGCAGTTCCCCTGTGGGCGGCTCTTTCTATGGCTACACCTTC	CASSSPVGGSFYGYTF
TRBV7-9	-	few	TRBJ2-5	TGTGCCAGCAGCTTAGCGTTAGTGGGAGACGGAGAGACCCAGTACTTC	CASSLALVGDGETQYF
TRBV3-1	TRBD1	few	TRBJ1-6	TGTGCCAGCAGCCTAGACCTGACAGGGGGAGGATCACCCCTCCACTTT	CASSLDLTGGGSPLHF
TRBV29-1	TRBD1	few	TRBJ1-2	TGCAGCGTTCGACAGGGCCAAAGGGACGGCTACACCTTC	CSVRQGQRDGYTF
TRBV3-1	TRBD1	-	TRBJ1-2	TGTGCCAGCACCCGGACAGGGAGAGGCTACACCTTC	CASTRTGRGYTF
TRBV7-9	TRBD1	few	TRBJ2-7	TGTGCCAGCAGCCGACAGGGTAACAAGCAGTACTTC	CASSRQGNKQYF
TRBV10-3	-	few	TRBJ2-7	TGTGCCATCTCTGCAGGCCCCTACGAGCAGTACTTC	CAISAGPYEQYF
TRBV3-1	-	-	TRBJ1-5	TGTGCCAGCAGCCAACAAAATCAGCCCCAGCATTTT	CASSQQNQPQHF
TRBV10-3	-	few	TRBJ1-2	TGTGCCATCAGTGAAATACAGGAGAATGGGGGTGGCTACACCTTC	CAISEIQENGGGYTF
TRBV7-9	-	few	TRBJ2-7	TGTGCCAGCCAATCCACGCGGGGGCGGCCATCCTACGAGCAGTACTTC	CASQSTRGRPSYEQYF
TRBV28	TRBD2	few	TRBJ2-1	TGTGCCAGTCTAGCGGCCAGCTACAATGAGCAGTTCTTC	CASLAASYNEQFF
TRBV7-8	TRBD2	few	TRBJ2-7	TGTGCCAGCAGCTTCGCATCACTAGCGGGGAGCTCCTACGAGCAGTACTTC	CASSFASLAGSSYEQYF
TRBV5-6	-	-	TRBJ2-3	TGTGCCAGCAGGACAAGGTGGGGGGTCCCAGATACGCAGTATTTT	CASRTRWGVPDTQYF
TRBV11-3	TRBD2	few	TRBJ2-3	TGTGCCAGCGATGGCGGGGGGATCGCAGATACGCAGTATTTT	CASDGGGIADTQYF
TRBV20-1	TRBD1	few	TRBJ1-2	TGCAGTGCTTCAACAGGGGTGGGTGGCTACACCTTC	CSASTGVGGYTF
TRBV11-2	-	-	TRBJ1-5	TGTGCCAGCAGCTTAGACGCAGGGGATCAGCCCCAGCATTTT	CASSLDAGDQPQHF
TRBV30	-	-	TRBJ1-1	TGTGCCTGGAGTGTACTGGGAGGAACAGGATTAAACACTGAAGCTTTCTTT	CAWSVLGGTGLNTEAFF
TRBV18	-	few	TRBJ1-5	TGTGCCAGCTCGGAAGGGACGGATCAGCCCCAGCATTTT	CASSEGTDQPQHF
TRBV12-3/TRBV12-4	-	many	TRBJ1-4	TGTGCCAGCAGTTCTCCGGGACCAAGGAATGAAAAACTGTTTTTT	CASSSPGPRNEKLFF
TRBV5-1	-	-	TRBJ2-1	TGCGCCAGCAGTTTGGGCGGGGAGTACAATGAGCAGTTCTTC	CASSLGGEYNEQFF
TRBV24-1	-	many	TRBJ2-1	TGTGCCACCAGTGAATCGGGACTCGATGGAGGCAATGAGCAGTTCTTC	CATSESGLDGGNEQFF
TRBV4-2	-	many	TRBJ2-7	TGTGCCAGCAGCCAAGACAGATTCGAGCAGTACTTC	CASSQDRFEQYF
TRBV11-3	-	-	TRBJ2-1	TGTGCCAGCAGCTTAGGAGCCGGGACATCCAACAATGAGCAGTTCTTC	CASSLGAGTSNNEQFF
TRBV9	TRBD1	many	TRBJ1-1	TGTGCCAGCAGCCCCTCGGACAGGGGTATCACTGAAGCTTTCTTT	CASSPSDRGITEAFF
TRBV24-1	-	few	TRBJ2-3	TGTGCCACCAGTGATACCAGACAAAGCACAGATACGCAGTATTTT	CATSDTRQSTDTQYF
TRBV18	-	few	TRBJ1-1	TGTGCCAGCTCACCACAAAAAAGTCAGAACACTGAAGCTTTCTTT	CASSPQKSQNTEAFF
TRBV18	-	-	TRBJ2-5	TGTGCCAGCTCACCTCAGGAGCACCAAGAGACCCAGTACTTC	CASSPQEHQETQYF
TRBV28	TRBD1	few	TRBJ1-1	TGTGCTTCACAGGGGGATCTAACTGAAGCTTTCTTT	CASQGDLTEAFF
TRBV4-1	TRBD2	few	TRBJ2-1	TGCGCCAGCAGCCTGCTCGGAGCGGGATTCGACAATGAGCAGTTCTTC	CASSLLGAGFDNEQFF
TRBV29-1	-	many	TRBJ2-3	TGCAGCCTAGCCAAAGAACAGACCACAGATACGCAGTATTTT	CSLAKEQTTDTQYF
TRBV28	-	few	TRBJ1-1	TGTGCCACCATCCTGAGGCAGGACACGAACACTGAAGCTTTCTTT	CATILRQDTNTEAFF
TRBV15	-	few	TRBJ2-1	TGTGCCACCAGCAGAGATGTACAAACCTACAATGAGCAGTTCTTC	CATSRDVQTYNEQFF
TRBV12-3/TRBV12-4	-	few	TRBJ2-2	TGTGCCAGCAGTTTTTCAGGGGACCTCACCGGGGAGCTGTTTTTT	CASSFSGDLTGELFF
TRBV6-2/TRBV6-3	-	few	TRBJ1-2	TGTGCCAGCAGCCCTACAGAATCCTATGGCTACACCTTC	CASSPTESYGYTF
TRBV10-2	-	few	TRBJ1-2	TGCGCCAGCAGTGGGGACGGGATCTATGGCTACACCTTC	CASSGDGIYGYTF
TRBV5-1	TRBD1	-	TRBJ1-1	TGCGCCAGCAGCTTGGAGGGGGCTGGGCACACTGAAGCTTTCTTT	CASSLEGAGHTEAFF
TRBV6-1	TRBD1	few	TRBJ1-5	TGTGCCAGCAGACAAGGGGGCTTTGGTGGTAATCAGCCCCAGCATTTT	CASRQGGFGGNQPQHF
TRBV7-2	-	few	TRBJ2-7	TGTGCCAGCAGCTTAGGGGGGGCTTTTTCCTACGAGCAGTACTTC	CASSLGGAFSYEQYF
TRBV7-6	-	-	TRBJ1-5	TGTGCCAGCAGCGCCCTGGAAGGTCAGCCCCAGCATTTT	CASSALEGQPQHF
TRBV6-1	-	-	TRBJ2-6	TGTGCCAGCAGTGAGCAAGCTTCTGGGGCCAACGTCCTGACTTTC	CASSEQASGANVLTF
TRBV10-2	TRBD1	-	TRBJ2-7	TGCGCCAGCAGACAAGGACAGGGAAGCTCCTACGAGCAGTACTTC	CASRQGQGSSYEQYF
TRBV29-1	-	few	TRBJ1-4	TGCAGCGTTGTACAGAATGAAAAACTGTTTTTT	CSVVQNEKLFF
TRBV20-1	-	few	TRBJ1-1	TGCAGTGCTAGAGATCCCAGGCGGCCCACTGAAGCTTTCTTT	CSARDPRRPTEAFF
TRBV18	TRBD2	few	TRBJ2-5	TGTGCCAGCTCACTACGGGGTAGCGGGAGCGAAGAGACCCAGTACTTC	CASSLRGSGSEETQYF
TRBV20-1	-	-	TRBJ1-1	TGCAGCCAAGGGGGAAACAGGTGGGAGAACACTGAAGCTTTCTTT	CSQGGNRWENTEAFF